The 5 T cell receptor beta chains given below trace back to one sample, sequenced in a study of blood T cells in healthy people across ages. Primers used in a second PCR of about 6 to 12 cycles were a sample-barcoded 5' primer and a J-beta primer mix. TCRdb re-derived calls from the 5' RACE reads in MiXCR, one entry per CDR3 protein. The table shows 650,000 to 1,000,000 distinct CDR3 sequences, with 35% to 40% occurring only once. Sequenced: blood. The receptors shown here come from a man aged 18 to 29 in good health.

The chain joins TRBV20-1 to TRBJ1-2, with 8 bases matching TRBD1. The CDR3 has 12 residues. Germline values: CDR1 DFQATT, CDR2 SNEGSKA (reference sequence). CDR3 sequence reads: CSAEGRGRGYTF. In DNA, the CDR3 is TGCAGCGCGGAAGGCAGGGGGCGTGGCTACACCTTC.

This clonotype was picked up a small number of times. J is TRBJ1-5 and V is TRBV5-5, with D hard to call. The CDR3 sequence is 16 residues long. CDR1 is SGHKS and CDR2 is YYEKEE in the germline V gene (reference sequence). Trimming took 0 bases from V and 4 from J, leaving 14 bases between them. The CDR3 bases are TGTGCCAGCAGCTTGGGAGCGACCGCCGGGAATCAGCCCCAGCATTTT. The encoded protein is CASSLGATAGNQPQHF.

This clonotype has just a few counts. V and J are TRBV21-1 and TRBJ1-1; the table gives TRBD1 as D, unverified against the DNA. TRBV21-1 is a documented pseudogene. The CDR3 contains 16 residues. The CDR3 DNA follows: TGTGCCAGCAGCACCCGGGACCGCCGAAGGAACACTGAAGCTTTCTTT. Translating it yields CASSTRDRRRNTEAFF.

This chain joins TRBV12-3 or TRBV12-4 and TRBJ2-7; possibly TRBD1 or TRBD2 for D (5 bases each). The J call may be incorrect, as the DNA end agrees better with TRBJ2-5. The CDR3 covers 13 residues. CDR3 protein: CASSLGAYQTQYF. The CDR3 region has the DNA TGTGCCAGCAGTCTCGGGGCTTACCAGACCCAGTACTTC.

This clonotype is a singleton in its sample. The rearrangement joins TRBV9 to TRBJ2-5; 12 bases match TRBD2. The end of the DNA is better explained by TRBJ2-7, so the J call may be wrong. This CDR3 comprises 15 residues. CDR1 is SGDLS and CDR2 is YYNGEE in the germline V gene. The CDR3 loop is CASSSSGLAGYEQYF. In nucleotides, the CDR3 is TGTGCCAGCAGCTCCAGTGGACTAGCGGGGTACGAGCAGTACTTC.